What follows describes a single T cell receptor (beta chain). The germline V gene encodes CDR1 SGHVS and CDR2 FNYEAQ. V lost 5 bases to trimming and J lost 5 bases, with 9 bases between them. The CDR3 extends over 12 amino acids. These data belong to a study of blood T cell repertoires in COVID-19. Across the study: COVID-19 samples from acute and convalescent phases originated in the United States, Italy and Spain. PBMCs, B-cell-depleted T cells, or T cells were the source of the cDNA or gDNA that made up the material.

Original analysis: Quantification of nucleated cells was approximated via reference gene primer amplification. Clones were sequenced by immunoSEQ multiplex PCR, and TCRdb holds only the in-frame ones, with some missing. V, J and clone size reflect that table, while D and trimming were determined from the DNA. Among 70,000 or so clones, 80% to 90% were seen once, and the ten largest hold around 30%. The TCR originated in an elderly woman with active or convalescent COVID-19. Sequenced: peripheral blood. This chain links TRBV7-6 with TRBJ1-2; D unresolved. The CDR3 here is CASSAAGYGYTF. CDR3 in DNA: TGTGCCAGCAGCGCAGCAGGTTATGGCTACACCTTC.